Below are 15 T cell receptor beta chains sequenced from a single sample in a study of blood T cell repertoires in COVID-19. Clones were read by immunoSEQ multiplex PCR, and TCRdb kept only the in-frame ones, dropping some. The table includes around 320,000 clones, roughly 85% detected once. The sequencing input was peripheral blood. The receptors come from a human donor in a cohort sampled during active COVID-19.

This clone was seen only a few times. J is TRBJ1-1 and V is TRBV9; no clear D. The CDR3 runs to 13 residues. CDR1 and CDR2 from the germline V gene are SGDLS and YYNGEE. V was cut by 0 bases and J by 4 bases, with 7 bases left in between. The CDR3 reads CASSVEEGTEAFF. In DNA, the CDR3 is TGTGCCAGCAGCGTAGAGGAGGGCACTGAAGCTTTCTTT.

This chain connects TRBV2 to TRBJ2-3; perhaps TRBD2 as D (5 bases). This CDR3 contains 14 residues. CDR1 and CDR2 (germline): SNHLY, FYNNEI. V was shortened by 3 bases and J by 0 bases, with 7 bases between the two germline ends. The chain's CDR3 is CASSDRTSTDTQYF. CDR3 DNA sequence: TGTGCCAGCAGTGACCGGACTAGCACAGATACGCAGTATTTT.

This clone was seen a handful of times. The chain carries TRBV5-6 and TRBJ1-4; D gene ambiguous. The V and J ends lost 1 base and 12 bases respectively, with 13 bases between them. The CDR3 runs 13 residues. Per germline, CDR1 SGHDT and CDR2 YYEEEE. CDR3 residues: CASSLRNGEELFF. CDR3 sequence (DNA): TGTGCCAGCAGCTTGAGGAACGGCGAGGAACTGTTTTTT.

The chain combines TRBV2 with TRBJ1-1; no firm D call. Per germline, CDR1 SNHLY and CDR2 FYNNEI. Between the trimmed V and J ends, which lost 4 bases and 0 bases, there was a span of 9 bases. This CDR3 region has 14 residues. CDR3 region: CASSGSTMNTEAFF. DNA of the CDR3: TGTGCCAGCAGTGGCAGTACCATGAACACTGAAGCTTTCTTT.

The rearrangement links TRBV5-1 to TRBJ2-5; D might be TRBD1 (6 bases). CDR1 is SGHRS, CDR2 YFSETQ, per germline. This CDR3 has 16 amino acids. V lost 3 bases and J 2 bases, leaving 17 bases between the germline ends. CDR3 sequence: CASSSQGGTVQETQYF. CDR3 nucleotides: TGCGCCAGCAGCTCACAGGGCGGCACAGTTCAAGAGACCCAGTACTTC.

The chain joins TRBV5-1 to TRBJ1-1; no reliable D call. Germline CDR1 is SGHRS and CDR2 is YFSETQ. This CDR3 region has 13 residues. V shed 0 bases and J shed 7 bases, with 10 bases lying between them. CDR3 nucleotide sequence: TGCGCCAGCAGCTTGGCCCAGGCAGGTGAAGCTTTCTTT. Translated: CASSLAQAGEAFF.

The J gene is TRBJ1-3, the V gene TRBV3-1 (or the pseudogene TRBV3-2), with D unresolved. Germline CDR1 and CDR2: LGHDT and YNNKEL (reference sequence). The CDR3 sequence is 12 residues long. Trimming pared 1 base from V and 6 bases from J, leaving 4 bases between. CDR3 sequence (DNA): TGTGCCAGCAGCCAAGTCTTAAACACCATATATTTT. Translated: CASSQVLNTIYF.

With regard to this clone: One end of the junction fails to match germline, which may point to a read error. The chain carries TRBV27 and TRBJ1-1; TRBD1 aligns across 7 bases. The CDR3 is made up of 16 amino acids. The germline V gene has CDR1 MNHEY and CDR2 SMNVEV (reference sequence). Here the CDR3 DNA reads TGTGCCAGCAGTATATCGCAGACAGGGATGAACACTGAAGCTTTCTTT. Amino acids: CASSISQTGMNTEAFF.

The genes are TRBV10-3 and TRBJ1-2, with a weak D call TRBD1 (5 bases). With 6 bases removed from V and 6 bases from J, the gap between germline ends came to 11 bases. The CDR3 consists of 12 residues. Germline V lookup: CDR1 ENHRY, CDR2 SYGVKD. The CDR3 protein is CAIRGGSDGYTF. CDR3 bases: TGTGCCATCAGGGGGGGTTCCGATGGCTACACCTTC.

The V gene is TRBV9, the J gene TRBJ2-2; D gene uncertain. V gave up 0 bases and J gave up 3 bases, with 6 bases separating them. The CDR3 has 14 residues. Germline values: CDR1 SGDLS, CDR2 YYNGEE. The CDR3 coding sequence is TGTGCCAGCAGCGTAGACACCTACACCGGGGAGCTGTTTTTT. Amino acid sequence: CASSVDTYTGELFF. Full variable domain (missing parts from reference TRBV9 and TRBJ2-2): DSGVTQTPKHLITATGQRVTLRCSPRSGDLSVYWYQQSLDQGLQFLIQYYNGEERAKGNILERFSAQQFPDLHSELNLSSLELGDSALYFCASSVDTYTGELFFGEGSRLTVL.

The CDR3: CASSSSGVTEAFF. CDR3 bases: TGTGCCAGCAGTTCTTCAGGGGTAACTGAAGCTTTCTTT. The rearrangement links TRBV6-5 to TRBJ1-1, with a tentative D call TRBD1 (6 bases). Trimming pared 4 bases from V and 5 bases from J, leaving 11 bases between. This CDR3 contains 13 residues. The germline V gene has CDR1 MNHEY and CDR2 SVGAGI.

V usage is TRBV7-3 and J usage is TRBJ2-3; TRBD1 might be the D (6 bases). This CDR3 has 14 amino acids. Germline values: CDR1 SGHTA, CDR2 FQGTGA. Trimming removed 3 bases from V and 2 bases from J, with 9 bases in between. The chain's CDR3 is CASSFLGATDTQYF. The CDR3 DNA reads TGTGCCAGCAGCTTCTTGGGGGCCACAGATACGCAGTATTTT.

This clone was recorded a few times. The V and J genes are TRBV5-4 and TRBJ1-2; 7 nucleotides match TRBD1. Germline V lookup: CDR1 SGHNT, CDR2 YYREEE (reference sequence). V shed 0 bases and J 4 bases; nucleotides not matched to a gene: 0. The CDR3 sequence is 13 residues long. The CDR3 bases are TGTGCCAGCAGCTTGGCAGGGGGCTATGGCTACACCTTC. Translation gives CASSLAGGYGYTF.

This clone was counted once. The rearrangement joins TRBV5-1 to TRBJ2-5; D is possibly TRBD2 (6 bases). CDR3 size: 12 residues. V was trimmed by 6 bases and J by 2 bases, leaving 8 bases between them. The germline gives CDR1 SGHRS, CDR2 YFSETQ. The CDR3 DNA reads as TGCGCCAGCACACGGGGGCAAGAGACCCAGTACTTC. Its protein is CASTRGQETQYF.

The rearrangement uses TRBV27 and TRBJ2-7, with 12 nucleotides matching TRBD1. V shed 0 bases, J shed 1 base, and the junction held 10 bases outside the gene matches. Germline CDR1 MNHEY, CDR2 SMNVEV (reference sequence). The length of the CDR3 is 19 residues. CDR3 coding DNA: TGTGCCAGCAGTTTATCCCCGGGACAGGGGGCTTGGTGGTCCTACGAGCAGTACTTC. The encoded protein is CASSLSPGQGAWWSYEQYF.